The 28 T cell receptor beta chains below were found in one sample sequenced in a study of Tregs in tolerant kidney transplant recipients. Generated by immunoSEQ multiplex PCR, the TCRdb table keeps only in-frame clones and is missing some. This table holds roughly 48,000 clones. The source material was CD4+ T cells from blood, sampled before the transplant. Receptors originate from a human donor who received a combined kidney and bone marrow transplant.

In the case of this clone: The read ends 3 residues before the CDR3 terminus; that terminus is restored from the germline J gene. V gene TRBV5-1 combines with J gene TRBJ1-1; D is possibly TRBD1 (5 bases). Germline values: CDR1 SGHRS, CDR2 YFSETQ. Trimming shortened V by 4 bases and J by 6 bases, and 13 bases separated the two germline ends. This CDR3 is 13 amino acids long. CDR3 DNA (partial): TGCGCCAGCAGCCCGACAAGGGGAGCTGAA. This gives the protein CASSPTRGAE. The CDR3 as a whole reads CASSPTRGAEAFF.

CDR3 DNA (partial): TGTGCCAGCAGCGTGGGTAGCGGGAGAATGTACGAG. As protein: CASSVGSGRMYE. The whole CDR3 sequence reads CASSVGSGRMYEQYF. This chain connects TRBV6-2 or TRBV6-3 to TRBJ2-7; 9 positions match TRBD2. The read ends 3 residues shy of where the CDR3 ends; the end is completed using the germline J gene. Germline CDR1 is MNHEY and CDR2 is SVGEGT. The CDR3 covers 15 residues. V lost 6 bases to trimming and J lost 4 bases; unmatched junction nucleotides: 10.

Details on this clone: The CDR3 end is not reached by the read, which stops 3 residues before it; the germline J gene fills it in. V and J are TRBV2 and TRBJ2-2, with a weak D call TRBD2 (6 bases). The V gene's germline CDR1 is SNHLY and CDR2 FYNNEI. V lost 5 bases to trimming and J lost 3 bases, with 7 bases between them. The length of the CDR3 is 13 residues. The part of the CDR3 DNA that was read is TGTGCCAGCAGTCGGGGGTACACCGGGGAG. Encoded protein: CASSRGYTGE. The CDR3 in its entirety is CASSRGYTGELFF.

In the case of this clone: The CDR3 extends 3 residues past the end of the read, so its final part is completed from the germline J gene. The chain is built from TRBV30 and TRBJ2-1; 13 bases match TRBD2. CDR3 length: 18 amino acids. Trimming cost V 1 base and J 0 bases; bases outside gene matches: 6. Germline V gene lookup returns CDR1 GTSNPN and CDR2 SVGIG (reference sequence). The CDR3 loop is CAWSGTSGRASSYNEQFF. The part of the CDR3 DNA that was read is TGTGCCTGGAGTGGCACTAGCGGGAGGGCTAGCTCCTACAATGAG.

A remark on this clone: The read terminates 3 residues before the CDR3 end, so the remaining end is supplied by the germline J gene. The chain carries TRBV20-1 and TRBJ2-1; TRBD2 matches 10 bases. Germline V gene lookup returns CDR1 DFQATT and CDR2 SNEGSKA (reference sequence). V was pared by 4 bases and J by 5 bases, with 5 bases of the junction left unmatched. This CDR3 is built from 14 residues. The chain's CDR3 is CSATTSGTNNEQFF. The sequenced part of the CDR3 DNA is TGCAGTGCTACCACTAGCGGGACCAACAATGAG.

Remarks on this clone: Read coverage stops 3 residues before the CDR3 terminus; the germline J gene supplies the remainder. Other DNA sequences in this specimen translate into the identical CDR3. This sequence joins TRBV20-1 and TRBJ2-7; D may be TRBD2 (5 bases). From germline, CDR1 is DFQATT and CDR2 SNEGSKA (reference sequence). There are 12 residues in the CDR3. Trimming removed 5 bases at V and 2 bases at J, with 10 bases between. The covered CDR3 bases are TGCAGTGCTGGACTCCTGCCCTACGAG. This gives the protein CSAGLLPYE. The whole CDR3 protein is CSAGLLPYEQYF.

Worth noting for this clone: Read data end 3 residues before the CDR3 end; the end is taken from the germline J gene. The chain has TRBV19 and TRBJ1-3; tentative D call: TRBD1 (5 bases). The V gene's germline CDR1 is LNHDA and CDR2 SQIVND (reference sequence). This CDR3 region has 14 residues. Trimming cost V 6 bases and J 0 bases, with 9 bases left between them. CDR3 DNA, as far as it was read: TGTGCCAGTAGGGAGGGGCACTCTGGAAACACC. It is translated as CASREGHSGNT. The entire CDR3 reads CASREGHSGNTIYF.

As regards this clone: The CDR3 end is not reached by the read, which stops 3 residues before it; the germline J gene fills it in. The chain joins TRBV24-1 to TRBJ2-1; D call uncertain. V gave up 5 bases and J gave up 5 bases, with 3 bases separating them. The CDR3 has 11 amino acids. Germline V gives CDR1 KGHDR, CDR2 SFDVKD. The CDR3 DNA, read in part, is TGTGCCACCAGTGTTAACAATGAG. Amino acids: CATSVNNE. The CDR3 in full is CATSVNNEQFF.

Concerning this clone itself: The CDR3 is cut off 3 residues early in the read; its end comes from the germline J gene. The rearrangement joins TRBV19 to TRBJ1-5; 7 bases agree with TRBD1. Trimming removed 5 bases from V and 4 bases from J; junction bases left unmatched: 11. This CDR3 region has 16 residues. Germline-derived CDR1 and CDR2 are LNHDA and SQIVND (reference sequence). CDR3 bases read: TGTGCCAGTAGTCAATGGACGGACAGGTCGAATCAGCCC. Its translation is CASSQWTDRSNQP. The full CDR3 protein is CASSQWTDRSNQPQHF.

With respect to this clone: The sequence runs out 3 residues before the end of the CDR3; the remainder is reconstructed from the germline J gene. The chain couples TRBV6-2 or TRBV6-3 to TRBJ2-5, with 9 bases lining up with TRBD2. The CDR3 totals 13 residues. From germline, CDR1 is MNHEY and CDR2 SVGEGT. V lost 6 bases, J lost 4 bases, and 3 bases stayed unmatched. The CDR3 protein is CASRLAGRETQYF. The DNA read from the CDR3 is TGTGCCAGCAGGCTAGCGGGACGAGAGACC.

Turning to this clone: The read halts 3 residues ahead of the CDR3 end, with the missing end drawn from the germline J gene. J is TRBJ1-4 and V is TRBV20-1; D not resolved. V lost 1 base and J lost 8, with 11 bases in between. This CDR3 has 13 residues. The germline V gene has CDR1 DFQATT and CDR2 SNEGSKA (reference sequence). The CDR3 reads CSARAPSREKLFF. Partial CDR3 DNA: TGCAGTGCTAGAGCTCCGAGCCGCGAAAAA.

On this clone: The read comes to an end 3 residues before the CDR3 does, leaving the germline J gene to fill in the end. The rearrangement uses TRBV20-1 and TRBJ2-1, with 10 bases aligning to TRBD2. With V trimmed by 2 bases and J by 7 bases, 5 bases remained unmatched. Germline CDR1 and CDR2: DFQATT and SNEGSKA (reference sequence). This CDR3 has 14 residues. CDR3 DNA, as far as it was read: TGCAGTGCTAGACTAGCGGGAGAATGGAATGAG. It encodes CSARLAGEWNE. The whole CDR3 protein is CSARLAGEWNEQFF.

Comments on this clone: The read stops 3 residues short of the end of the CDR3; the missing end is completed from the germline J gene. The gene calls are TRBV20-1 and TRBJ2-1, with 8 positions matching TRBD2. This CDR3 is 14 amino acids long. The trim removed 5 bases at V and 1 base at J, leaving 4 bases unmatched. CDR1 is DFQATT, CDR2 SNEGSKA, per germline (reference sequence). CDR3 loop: CSAERGRSYNEQFF. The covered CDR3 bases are TGCAGTGCTGAGCGCGGGAGGTCCTACAATGAG.

The CDR3 bases that were read are TGTGCCAGCAGCTCAGGGGTTACGGGTACG. Protein product: CASSSGVTGT. The complete CDR3 protein is CASSSGVTGTQYF. V gene TRBV11-3 combines with J gene TRBJ2-3, with a weak D call TRBD1 (6 bases). The missing CDR3 end, 3 residues past where the read stops, is filled in from the germline J gene. V lost 4 bases and J 8 bases, leaving 13 bases between the germline ends. CDR3 length: 13 residues. Germline CDR1 SGHNT, CDR2 YENEEA.

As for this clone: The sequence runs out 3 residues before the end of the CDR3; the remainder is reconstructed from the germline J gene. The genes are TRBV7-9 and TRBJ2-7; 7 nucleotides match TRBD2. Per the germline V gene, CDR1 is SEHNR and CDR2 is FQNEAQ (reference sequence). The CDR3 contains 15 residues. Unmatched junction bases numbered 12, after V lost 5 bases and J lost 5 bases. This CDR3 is CASSAWRGGLDEQYF. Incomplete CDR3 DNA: TGTGCCAGCAGCGCCTGGCGGGGAGGACTAGACGAG.

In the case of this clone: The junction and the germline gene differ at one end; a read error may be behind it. CDR3 sequence reads: CASSAGQGNEQYF. Incomplete CDR3 DNA: TGTGCTAGCAGCGCGGGACAGGGGAACGAG. The J gene is TRBJ2-7, the V gene TRBV7-7; 10 positions match TRBD1. The read halts 3 residues ahead of the CDR3 end, with the missing end drawn from the germline J gene. This CDR3 has 13 amino acids. Germline V CDR1 and CDR2: SSHAT, FNYEAQ (reference sequence).

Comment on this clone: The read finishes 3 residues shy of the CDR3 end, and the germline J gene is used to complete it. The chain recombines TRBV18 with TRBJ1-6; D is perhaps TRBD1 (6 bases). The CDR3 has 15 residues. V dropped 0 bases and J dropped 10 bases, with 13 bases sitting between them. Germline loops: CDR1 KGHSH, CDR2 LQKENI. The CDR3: CASSPPPGVGSPLHF. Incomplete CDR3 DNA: TGTGCCAGCTCACCACCGCCAGGGGTGGGGTCACCC.

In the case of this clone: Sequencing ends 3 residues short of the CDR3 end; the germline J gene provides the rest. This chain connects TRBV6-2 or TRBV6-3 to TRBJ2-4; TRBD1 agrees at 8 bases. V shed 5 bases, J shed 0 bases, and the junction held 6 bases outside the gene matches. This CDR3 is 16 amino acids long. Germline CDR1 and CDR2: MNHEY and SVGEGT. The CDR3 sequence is CASSQTGGLAKNIQYF. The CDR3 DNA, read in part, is TGTGCCAGCAGTCAAACAGGGGGACTAGCCAAAAACATT.

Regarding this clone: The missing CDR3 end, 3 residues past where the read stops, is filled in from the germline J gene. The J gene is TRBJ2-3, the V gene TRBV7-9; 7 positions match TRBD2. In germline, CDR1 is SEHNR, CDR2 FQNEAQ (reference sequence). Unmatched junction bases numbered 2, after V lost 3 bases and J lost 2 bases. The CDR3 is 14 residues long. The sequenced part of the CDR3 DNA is TGTGCCAGCAGCTTTAGCGGGTCCACAGATACG. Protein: CASSFSGSTDT. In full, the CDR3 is CASSFSGSTDTQYF.

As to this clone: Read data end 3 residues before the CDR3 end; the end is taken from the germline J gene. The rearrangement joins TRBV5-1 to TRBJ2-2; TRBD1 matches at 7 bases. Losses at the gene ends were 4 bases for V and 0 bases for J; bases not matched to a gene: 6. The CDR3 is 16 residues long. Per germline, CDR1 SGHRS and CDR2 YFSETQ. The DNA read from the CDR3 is TGCGCCAGCAGCACGTCCGGGACAGCGAACACCGGGGAG. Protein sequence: CASSTSGTANTGE. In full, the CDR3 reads CASSTSGTANTGELFF.

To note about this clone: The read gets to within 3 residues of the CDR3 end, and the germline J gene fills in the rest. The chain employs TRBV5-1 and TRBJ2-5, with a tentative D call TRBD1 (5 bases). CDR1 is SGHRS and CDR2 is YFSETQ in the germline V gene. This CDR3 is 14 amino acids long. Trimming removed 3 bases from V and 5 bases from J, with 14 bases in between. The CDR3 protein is CASSSTIPGETQYF. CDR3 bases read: TGCGCCAGCAGCTCAACTATCCCAGGGGAGACC.

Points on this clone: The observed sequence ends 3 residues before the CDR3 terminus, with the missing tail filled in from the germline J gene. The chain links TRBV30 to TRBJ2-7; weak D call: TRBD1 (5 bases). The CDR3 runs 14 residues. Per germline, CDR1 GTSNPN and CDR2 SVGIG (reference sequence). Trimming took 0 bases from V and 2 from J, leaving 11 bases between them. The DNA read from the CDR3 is TGTGCCTGGAGTGTAGCCCAGGGCCCCTACGAG. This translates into CAWSVAQGPYE. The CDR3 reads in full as CAWSVAQGPYEQYF.

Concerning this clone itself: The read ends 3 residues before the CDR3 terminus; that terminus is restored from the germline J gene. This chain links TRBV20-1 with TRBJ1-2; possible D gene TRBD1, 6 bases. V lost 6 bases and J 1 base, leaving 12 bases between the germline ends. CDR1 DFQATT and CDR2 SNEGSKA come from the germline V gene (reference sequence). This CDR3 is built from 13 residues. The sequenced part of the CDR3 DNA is TGCAGTGCCCGGACAGCTAATAACTATGGC. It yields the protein CSARTANNYG. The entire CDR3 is CSARTANNYGYTF.

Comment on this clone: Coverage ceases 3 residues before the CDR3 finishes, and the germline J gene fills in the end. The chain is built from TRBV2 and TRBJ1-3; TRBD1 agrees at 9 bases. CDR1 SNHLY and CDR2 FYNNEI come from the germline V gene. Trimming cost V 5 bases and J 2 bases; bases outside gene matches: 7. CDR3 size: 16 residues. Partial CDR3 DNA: TGTGCCAGCAGTCGGGACAGGGCCGTGACTGGAAACACC. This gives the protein CASSRDRAVTGNT. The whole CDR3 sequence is CASSRDRAVTGNTIYF.

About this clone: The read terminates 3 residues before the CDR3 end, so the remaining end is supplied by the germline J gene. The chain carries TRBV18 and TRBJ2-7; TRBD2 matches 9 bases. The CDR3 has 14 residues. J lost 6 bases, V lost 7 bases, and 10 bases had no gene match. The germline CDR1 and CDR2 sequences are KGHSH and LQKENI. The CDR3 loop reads CASFAGTSPREQYF. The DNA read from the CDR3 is TGTGCCAGCTTCGCCGGGACTAGCCCCCGCGAG.

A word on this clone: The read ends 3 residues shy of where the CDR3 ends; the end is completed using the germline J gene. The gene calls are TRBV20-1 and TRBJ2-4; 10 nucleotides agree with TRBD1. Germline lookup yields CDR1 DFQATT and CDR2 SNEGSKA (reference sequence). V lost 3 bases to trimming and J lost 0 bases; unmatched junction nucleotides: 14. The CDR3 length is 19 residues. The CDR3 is CSARGEPGTGVGAKNIQYF. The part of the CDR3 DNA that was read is TGCAGTGCTAGGGGGGAACCCGGGACAGGGGTGGGAGCCAAAAACATT.

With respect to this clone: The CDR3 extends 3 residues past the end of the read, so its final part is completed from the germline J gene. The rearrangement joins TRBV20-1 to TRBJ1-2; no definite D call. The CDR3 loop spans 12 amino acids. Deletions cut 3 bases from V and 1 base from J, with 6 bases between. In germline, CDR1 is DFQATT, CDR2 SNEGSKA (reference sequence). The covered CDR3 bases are TGCAGTGCTAGTATTTTTAACTATGGC. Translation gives CSASIFNYG. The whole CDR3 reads CSASIFNYGYTF.

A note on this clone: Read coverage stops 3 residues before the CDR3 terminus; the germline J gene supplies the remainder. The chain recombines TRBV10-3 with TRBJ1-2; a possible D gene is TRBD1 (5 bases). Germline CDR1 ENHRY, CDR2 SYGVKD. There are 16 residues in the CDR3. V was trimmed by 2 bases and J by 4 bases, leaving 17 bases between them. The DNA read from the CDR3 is TGTGCCATCAGTGAGAAGACGGGGGGAGGCGGCTATGGC. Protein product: CAISEKTGGGGYG. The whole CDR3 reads CAISEKTGGGGYGYTF.